These 32 T cell receptor beta chains were all obtained from the same sample, sequenced in a study of cytomegalovirus exposure and HLA in healthy donors. The PCR contained 60 Vbeta and 13 Jbeta primers. Sequenced by immunoSEQ multiplex PCR; TCRdb stores in-frame clones only, minus some. The table shows 210,000 or so clones, with approximately 82% occurring only once. Sequenced material: PBMCs. These receptors were collected from a woman aged 45-59 years in good health and CMV-seropositive.

The chain recombines TRBV7-7 with TRBJ2-7; 9 bases align to TRBD1. The CDR3 length is 13 residues. The germline V gene has CDR1 SSHAT and CDR2 FNYEAQ (reference sequence). V was clipped by 5 bases and J by 4 bases; unmatched bases: 3. CDR3 protein: CASSPGQGYEQYF. The CDR3 nucleotides read TGTGCCAGCAGCCCAGGACAGGGGTACGAGCAGTACTTC. Supplemented by reference TRBV7-7 and TRBJ2-7, the full variable domain reads GAGVSQSPRYKVTKRGQDVTLRCDPISSHATLYWYQQALGQGPEFLTYFNYEAQPDKSGLPSDRFSAERPEGSISTLTIQRTEQRDSAMYRCASSPGQGYEQYFGPGTRLTVT.

This clone turned up a few times. The chain recombines TRBV5-1 with TRBJ2-6, with 7 nucleotides matching TRBD1. The junction had 5 bases not matched to a gene; V was cut back by 4 bases and J by 4 bases. Germline CDR1 is SGHRS and CDR2 is YFSETQ. The CDR3 sequence is 15 residues long. The CDR3 protein is CASSEGARGANVLTF. The CDR3 nucleotides read TGCGCCAGCAGCGAGGGGGCGCGCGGGGCCAACGTCCTGACTTTC.

This chain uses TRBV7-9 with TRBJ2-2; TRBD2 matches 10 bases. CDR1 is SEHNR and CDR2 is FQNEAQ in the germline V gene (reference sequence). The CDR3 extends over 19 amino acids. V dropped 0 bases and J dropped 4; count of bases not matched to a gene: 11. CDR3 DNA: TGTGCCAGCAGCTTAGCGGTCCTAGCGGGGGCCAGAGGCACCGGGGAGCTGTTTTTT. It yields the protein CASSLAVLAGARGTGELFF.

This sequence joins TRBV5-1 and TRBJ2-6, with D tentatively TRBD1 (5 bases). CDR3 size: 17 residues. Germline V gene lookup returns CDR1 SGHRS and CDR2 YFSETQ. V dropped 3 bases and J dropped 4 bases, with 17 bases sitting between them. In nucleotides, the CDR3 is TGCGCCAGCAGCTCCCAACCCAGGGTACTCGGGGCCAACGTCCTGACTTTC. This sequence encodes CASSSQPRVLGANVLTF.

The chain carries TRBV5-1 and TRBJ2-3; TRBD1 is a possible D gene (6 bases). The CDR3 spans 16 residues. The germline CDR1 and CDR2 sequences are SGHRS and YFSETQ. V lost 0 bases and J 0 bases, leaving 11 bases between the germline ends. The CDR3 sequence is CASSLVGDTSTDTQYF. The CDR3 DNA sequence: TGCGCCAGCAGCTTGGTCGGGGACACTAGCACAGATACGCAGTATTTT.

This clone was seen a handful of times. J is TRBJ2-1 and V is TRBV11-2, with no clear D. Germline CDR1 reads SGHAT; CDR2 reads FQNNGV. The CDR3 runs 14 residues. Trimming cost V 5 bases and J 4 bases, with 12 bases left between them. The CDR3: CASSRPPNYNEQFF. CDR3 nucleotide sequence: TGTGCCAGCAGCCGCCCACCTAATTACAATGAGCAGTTCTTC.

V and J are TRBV6-1 and TRBJ2-3, with TRBD1 matching 7 bases. The junction had 12 bases not matched to a gene; V was cut back by 0 bases and J by 6 bases. CDR1 and CDR2 from the germline V gene are MNHNS and SASEGT. The CDR3 contains 17 residues. The CDR3 DNA reads as TGTGCCAGCAGTGAAGCGAAGCAGAGACAGGGTTGGGATACGCAGTATTTT. This gives the protein CASSEAKQRQGWDTQYF.

This chain connects TRBV29-1 to TRBJ2-7; 10 bases map to TRBD1. Germline trimming cut 8 bases from V and 7 bases from J; bases unmatched to any gene: 5. Germline values: CDR1 SQVTM, CDR2 ANQGSEA. This CDR3 contains 11 residues. The DNA of the CDR3 is TGCAGCATTGGGACAGGGGTAGAGCAGTACTTC. This encodes CSIGTGVEQYF.

The chain uses TRBV6-1 and TRBJ1-1; no firm D call. CDR1 and CDR2 from the germline V gene are MNHNS and SASEGT. CDR3 length equals 11 residues. V was trimmed by 1 base and J by 10 bases, leaving 7 bases between them. The CDR3 bases are TGTGCCAGCAGTGAAGGGTGGAGAGCTTTCTTT. It encodes CASSEGWRAFF.

This sequence joins TRBV7-8 and TRBJ2-1; D ambiguous. The germline V and J ends were trimmed by 5 bases and 10 bases, with 21 bases remaining between them. This CDR3 has 15 amino acids. Germline V CDR1 and CDR2: SGHVS, FQNEAQ. CDR3 region: CASSRFGADIFEQFF. In nucleotides, the CDR3 is TGTGCCAGCAGCCGATTCGGTGCGGATATTTTCGAGCAGTTCTTC.

J is TRBJ2-3 and V is TRBV29-1; perhaps TRBD2 as D (6 bases). Germline CDR1 and CDR2: SQVTM and ANQGSEA. V lost 0 bases, J lost 0 bases, and 19 bases lay in between. This CDR3 is built from 18 residues. CDR3 protein: CSVEENPPSGTSTDTQYF. For the CDR3, the DNA is TGCAGCGTTGAAGAAAATCCCCCCTCCGGGACTAGCACAGATACGCAGTATTTT.

This chain links TRBV29-1 with TRBJ2-4, with 7 bases lining up with TRBD1. After removal of 7 bases from V and 1 base from J, the junction contained 7 bases not matched to a gene. CDR3 length: 14 residues. Per the germline V gene, CDR1 is SQVTM and CDR2 is ANQGSEA. This chain's CDR3 is CSAEKDRAKNIQYF. CDR3 coding DNA: TGCAGCGCCGAGAAGGACAGGGCCAAAAACATTCAGTACTTC.

V gene TRBV18 combines with J gene TRBJ2-5, with 7 positions matching TRBD2. Germline CDR1 KGHSH, CDR2 LQKENI. V shed 0 bases, J shed 0 bases, and the junction held 1 base outside the gene matches. The CDR3 contains 15 residues. CDR3 DNA sequence: TGTGCCAGCTCACCACCTAGCGGGTACCAAGAGACCCAGTACTTC. Amino acid sequence: CASSPPSGYQETQYF.

The chain has TRBV6-6 and TRBJ1-5; weak D call: TRBD1 (5 bases). The CDR3 is 16 amino acids. CDR1 and CDR2 (germline): MNHNY, SVGAGI (reference sequence). The ends were cut back, 4 bases at V and 3 bases at J, with 16 bases in the middle. As DNA, the CDR3 is TGTGCCAGCAGTTCTCTGACAGCTAGGTACAATCAGCCCCAGCATTTT. The encoded protein is CASSSLTARYNQPQHF.

V gene TRBV6-6 combines with J gene TRBJ2-2; TRBD1 aligns across 9 bases. J gave up 5 bases and V 0 bases, and 4 bases lay outside the gene matches. The length of the CDR3 is 16 residues. The V gene's germline CDR1 is MNHNY and CDR2 SVGAGI (reference sequence). The CDR3 reads CASSYSGQGNTGELFF. The CDR3 DNA sequence: TGTGCCAGCAGTTACTCCGGACAGGGGAATACCGGGGAGCTGTTTTTT.

In regard to this clone: The junction departs from the called germline gene at one end, perhaps through a read error. The chain joins TRBV7-9 to TRBJ1-6, with D uncertain. The CDR3 totals 15 residues. Germline V gene lookup returns CDR1 SEHNR and CDR2 FQNEAQ (reference sequence). DNA of the CDR3: TGTTCCAGCAGCTTATCCGAGACACCTAATTCACCCCTCCACTTT. As protein: CSSSLSETPNSPLHF.

Regarding this clone: At one of its ends the junction is not consistent with the germline gene, which may arise from a read error. The chain uses TRBV7-8 and TRBJ2-3; 8 bases are a match to TRBD2. Germline CDR1 reads SGHVS; CDR2 reads FQNEAQ. The CDR3 totals 20 residues. CDR3 bases: TGTGCCAGCAGATTAGGGGAACTTCGCCCCGGGGGGGCCTCGACAGATACGCAGTATTTT. It encodes CASRLGELRPGGASTDTQYF. The whole variable domain, filled in from reference TRBV7-8 and TRBJ2-3, reads GAGVSQSPRYKVAKRGQDVALRCDPISGHVSLFWYQQALGQGPEFLTYFQNEAQLDKSGLPSDRFFAERPEGSVSTLKIQRTQQEDSAVYLCASRLGELRPGGASTDTQYFGPGTRLTVL.

Only a few counts were recorded for this clone. J is TRBJ1-5 and V is TRBV30, with a weak D call TRBD1 (5 bases). The CDR3 totals 15 residues. CDR1 is GTSNPN, CDR2 SVGIG, per germline (reference sequence). V lost 2 bases to trimming and J lost 3 bases, with 14 bases between them. CDR3 region: CAWSLNRNPNQPQHF. The CDR3 bases are TGTGCCTGGAGTCTTAACAGGAACCCCAATCAGCCCCAGCATTTT.

The chain combines TRBV2 with TRBJ1-1; possible D gene TRBD1, 5 bases. The germline V and J ends were trimmed by 7 bases and 5 bases, with 17 bases remaining between them. The CDR3 has 14 amino acids. The germline V gene has CDR1 SNHLY and CDR2 FYNNEI. The CDR3 is CASIPRDLGTEAFF. Here the CDR3 DNA reads TGTGCCAGCATCCCCAGGGATCTTGGTACTGAAGCTTTCTTT.

The chain employs TRBV19 and TRBJ2-7; TRBD2 matches 9 bases. The CDR3 contains 16 residues. V dropped 1 base and J dropped 6; count of bases not matched to a gene: 10. The germline V gene has CDR1 LNHDA and CDR2 SQIVND (reference sequence). CDR3 nucleotides: TGTGCCAGTAGTATAGGGGTGGTAGCGGGGGTCGGCGAGCAGTACTTC. It encodes CASSIGVVAGVGEQYF. Full variable domain (rest looked up from reference TRBV19 and TRBJ2-7): DGGITQSPKYLFRKEGQNVTLSCEQNLNHDAMYWYRQDPGQGLRLIYYSQIVNDFQKGDIAEGYSVSREKKESFPLTVTSAQKNPTAFYLCASSIGVVAGVGEQYFGPGTRLTVT.

This clone was observed once. The rearrangement uses TRBV7-9 and TRBJ2-5, with 9 bases lining up with TRBD1. Trimming took 3 bases from V and 5 from J; bases not matched to a gene: 7. Germline V gene sequence: CDR1 SEHNR, CDR2 FQNEAQ (reference sequence). The CDR3 has 15 amino acids. The CDR3 reads CASSFPGQGAETQYF. Here the CDR3 DNA reads TGTGCCAGCAGCTTCCCGGGACAGGGAGCGGAGACCCAGTACTTC.

The V gene is TRBV6-5, the J gene TRBJ2-3; 7 nucleotides agree with TRBD2. Trimming at V came to 6 bases and at J to 0 bases, leaving 6 bases not matched to a gene. The CDR3 contains 15 residues. Germline CDR1 MNHEY, CDR2 SVGAGI. Written as DNA, the CDR3 is TGTGCCAGCAGCAGCGGGGAAACTAGCACAGATACGCAGTATTTT. Translated, it gives CASSSGETSTDTQYF.

The rearrangement uses TRBV30 and TRBJ1-1; D unclear. The CDR3 spans 17 residues. The V and J ends lost 0 bases and 1 base respectively, with 18 bases between them. Germline-derived CDR1 and CDR2 are GTSNPN and SVGIG (reference sequence). DNA for the CDR3: TGTGCCTGGAGTGTACCGTACTGGGAGGTAAGGAACACTGAAGCTTTCTTT. This codes for CAWSVPYWEVRNTEAFF.

The rearrangement uses TRBV15 and TRBJ1-1, with a tentative D call TRBD1 (5 bases). The ends were cut back, 2 bases at V and 3 bases at J, with 10 bases in the middle. The CDR3 loop spans 14 amino acids. The germline V gene encodes CDR1 LNHNV and CDR2 YYDKDF (reference sequence). DNA for the CDR3: TGTGCCACCAGCAGATCGGGCAGGGACACTGAAGCTTTCTTT. It specifies CATSRSGRDTEAFF.

The V call is TRBV6-5, the J call TRBJ2-7; perhaps TRBD1 as D (6 bases). V was trimmed by 6 bases and J by 3 bases, leaving 15 bases between them. The length of the CDR3 is 14 residues. Germline V lookup: CDR1 MNHEY, CDR2 SVGAGI. CDR3 in DNA: TGTGCCAGCAGAGAGCCGGGACATTTCTACGAGCAGTACTTC. Protein product: CASREPGHFYEQYF.

This clone was counted only a few times. The same CDR3 also results from other DNA sequences found in this sample. This rearrangement joins TRBV19 to TRBJ1-1, with D possibly TRBD1 on 6 matching bases. CDR1 and CDR2 (germline): LNHDA, SQIVND (reference sequence). Trimming left V 4 bases short and J 4 bases short, with 7 bases between. The CDR3 has 12 amino acids. The CDR3: CASSSRGTEAFF. CDR3 sequence (DNA): TGTGCCAGTAGTAGCAGGGGCACTGAAGCTTTCTTT. Using reference TRBV19 and TRBJ1-1 for the parts outside the CDR3, the full variable domain is DGGITQSPKYLFRKEGQNVTLSCEQNLNHDAMYWYRQDPGQGLRLIYYSQIVNDFQKGDIAEGYSVSREKKESFPLTVTSAQKNPTAFYLCASSSRGTEAFFGQGTRLTVV.

This clone was picked up a small number of times. The chain joins TRBV5-1 to TRBJ1-1; D is unclear. V gave up 0 bases and J gave up 1 base, with 7 bases separating them. Per the germline V gene, CDR1 is SGHRS and CDR2 is YFSETQ. This CDR3 is 14 amino acids long. CDR3 protein: CASSLEPGNTEAFF. CDR3 coding DNA: TGCGCCAGCAGCTTGGAGCCAGGGAACACTGAAGCTTTCTTT.

This sequence joins TRBV29-1 and TRBJ2-5, with 9 bases aligning to TRBD1. The J call may be in error: the DNA end matches TRBJ2-7 better. Germline-derived CDR1 and CDR2 are SQVTM and ANQGSEA. The CDR3 extends over 14 amino acids. The CDR3 loop is CSVETGDRAYEQYF. The CDR3 DNA reads TGCAGCGTTGAGACGGGGGACAGGGCCTACGAGCAGTACTTC.

This rearrangement joins TRBV13 to TRBJ2-5, with TRBD2 identical over 9 bases. Trimming at V came to 5 bases and at J to 2 bases, leaving 6 bases not matched to a gene. Per the germline V gene, CDR1 is PRHDT and CDR2 is FYEKMQ (reference sequence). The CDR3 is 15 amino acids. CDR3 region: CASSLAGTPQETQYF. Here the CDR3 DNA reads TGTGCCAGCAGCCTAGCGGGGACTCCTCAAGAGACCCAGTACTTC.

This chain connects TRBV7-8 to TRBJ2-7; the D gene is possibly TRBD1 (6 bases). The germline CDR1 and CDR2 sequences are SGHVS and FQNEAQ. The V end was cut by 5 bases, the J end by 3 bases, with 20 bases between. The CDR3 length is 16 residues. The CDR3 protein is CASSKGVGEPVYEQYF. The CDR3 region has the DNA TGTGCCAGCAGCAAGGGGGTTGGCGAGCCTGTCTACGAGCAGTACTTC.

The chain employs TRBV9 and TRBJ1-1; D not resolved. The CDR3 covers 15 residues. V lost 0 bases to trimming and J lost 1 base, with 10 bases between them. Germline lookup yields CDR1 SGDLS and CDR2 YYNGEE. As DNA, the CDR3 is TGTGCCAGCAGCGTAGAGGTCGGGGAGAACACTGAAGCTTTCTTT. Its translation: CASSVEVGENTEAFF.

J is TRBJ1-4 and V is TRBV18; D is unresolved. CDR3 length: 16 amino acids. Germline V gene sequence: CDR1 KGHSH, CDR2 LQKENI. V shed 3 bases and J shed 3 bases, with 14 bases lying between them. CDR3: CASSPGGNRANEKLFF. CDR3 sequence (DNA): TGTGCCAGCTCACCGGGCGGGAATAGGGCTAATGAAAAACTGTTTTTT. Full variable domain (outside the CDR3, taken from reference TRBV18 and TRBJ1-4): NAGVMQNPRHLVRRRGQEARLRCSPMKGHSHVYWYRQLPEEGLKFMVYLQKENIIDESGMPKERFSAEFPKEGPSILRIQQVVRGDSAAYFCASSPGGNRANEKLFFGSGTQLSVL.